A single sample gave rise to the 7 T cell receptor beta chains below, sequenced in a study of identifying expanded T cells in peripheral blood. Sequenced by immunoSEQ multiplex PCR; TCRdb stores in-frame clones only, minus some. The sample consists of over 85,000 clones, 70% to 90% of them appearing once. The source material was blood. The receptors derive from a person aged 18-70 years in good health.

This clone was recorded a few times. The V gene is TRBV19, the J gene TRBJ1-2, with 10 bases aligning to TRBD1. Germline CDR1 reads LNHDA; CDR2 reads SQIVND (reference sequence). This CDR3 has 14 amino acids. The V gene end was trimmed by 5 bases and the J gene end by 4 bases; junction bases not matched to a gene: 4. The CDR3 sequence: CASSLGTGVYGYTF. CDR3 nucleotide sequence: TGTGCCAGTAGTCTAGGGACAGGGGTCTATGGCTACACCTTC.

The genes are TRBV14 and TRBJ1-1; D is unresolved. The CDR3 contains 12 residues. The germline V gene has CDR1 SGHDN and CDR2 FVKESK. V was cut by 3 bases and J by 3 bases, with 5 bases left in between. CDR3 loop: CASSQLDTEAFF. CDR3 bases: TGTGCCAGCAGCCAGCTTGACACTGAAGCTTTCTTT. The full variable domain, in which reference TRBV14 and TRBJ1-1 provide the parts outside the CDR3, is EAGVTQFPSHSVIEKGQTVTLRCDPISGHDNLYWYRRVMGKEIKFLLHFVKESKQDESGMPNNRFLAERTGGTYSTLKVQPAELEDSGVYFCASSQLDTEAFFGQGTRLTVV.

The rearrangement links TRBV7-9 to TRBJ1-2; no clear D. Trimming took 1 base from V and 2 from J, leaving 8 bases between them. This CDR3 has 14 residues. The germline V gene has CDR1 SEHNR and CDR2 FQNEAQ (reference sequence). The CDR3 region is CASSLEGSNYGYTF. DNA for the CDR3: TGTGCCAGCAGCTTAGAAGGGTCCAACTATGGCTACACCTTC.

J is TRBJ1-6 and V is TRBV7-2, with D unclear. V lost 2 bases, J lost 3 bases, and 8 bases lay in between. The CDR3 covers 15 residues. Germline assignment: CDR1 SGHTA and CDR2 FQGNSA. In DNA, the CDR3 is TGTGCCAGCAGCTTATCGGTTAACTATAATTCACCCCTCCACTTT. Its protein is CASSLSVNYNSPLHF.

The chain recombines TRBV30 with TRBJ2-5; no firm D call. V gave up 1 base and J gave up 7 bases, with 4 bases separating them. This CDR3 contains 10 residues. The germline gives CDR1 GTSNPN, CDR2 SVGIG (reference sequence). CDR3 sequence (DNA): TGTGCCTGGAGTGGGGTGACCCAGTACTTC. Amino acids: CAWSGVTQYF.

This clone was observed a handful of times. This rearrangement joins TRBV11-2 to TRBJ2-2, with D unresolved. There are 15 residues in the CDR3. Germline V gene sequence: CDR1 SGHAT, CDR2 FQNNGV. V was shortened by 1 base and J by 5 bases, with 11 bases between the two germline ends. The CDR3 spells CASSLVIDITGELFF. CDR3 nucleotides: TGTGCCAGCAGCTTAGTTATTGACATAACCGGGGAGCTGTTTTTT.

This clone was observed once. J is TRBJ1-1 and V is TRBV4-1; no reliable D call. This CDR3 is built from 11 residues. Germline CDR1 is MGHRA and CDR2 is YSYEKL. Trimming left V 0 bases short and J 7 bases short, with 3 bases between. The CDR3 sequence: CASSQEGEAFF. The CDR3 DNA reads TGCGCCAGCAGCCAAGAGGGTGAAGCTTTCTTT.